Here is one T cell receptor beta chain with its context. This CDR3 is built from 14 residues. The V segment lost 4 bases and the J segment 2 bases; nucleotides outside the gene matches: 4. The V gene's germline CDR1 is LGHDT and CDR2 YNNKEL (reference sequence). The data were obtained in a study of blood T cell repertoires in COVID-19. At the level of the study: Sources were T cells, B-cell-depleted T cells, or PBMCs; the material itself was cDNA or gDNA.

Sequenced by immunoSEQ multiplex PCR; TCRdb stores in-frame clones only, minus some. The sample holds under 150,000 clones; around 87% are singletons and the top ten take around 2.3%. The sequenced sample consisted of peripheral blood. The chain couples TRBV3-1 (or the pseudogene TRBV3-2) to TRBJ2-7; TRBD1 agrees at 8 bases. This receptor was identified in a man aged 50-59 years with active COVID-19. This chain's CDR3 is CASSLQQGAYEQYF. The DNA for the CDR3 is TGTGCCAGCAGCCTTCAACAGGGGGCCTACGAGCAGTACTTC.